Each of the 14 T cell receptor beta chains below was sequenced from the same sample in a study of blood T cell repertoires in COVID-19. Assay used: immunoSEQ multiplex PCR; TCRdb lists only in-frame clones, some missing. Of some 70,000 clones listed, roughly three quarters were seen once; the top ten hold more than 10%. The sequencing sample was made of peripheral blood. Source of these receptors: a human donor in a cohort sampled during active COVID-19.

The chain uses TRBV19 and TRBJ2-1; 8 nucleotides agree with TRBD1. V was clipped by 7 bases and J by 0 bases; unmatched bases: 2. The CDR3 totals 14 residues. The germline CDR1 and CDR2 sequences are LNHDA and SQIVND (reference sequence). The CDR3 DNA follows: TGTGCCAGTACACAGGGGGGCTCCTACAATGAGCAGTTCTTC. It encodes CASTQGGSYNEQFF.

This clone has just a few counts. V gene TRBV11-2 combines with J gene TRBJ1-2; weak D call: TRBD1 (5 bases). The length of the CDR3 is 15 residues. Per germline, CDR1 SGHAT and CDR2 FQNNGV. With 1 base removed from V and 8 bases from J, the gap between germline ends came to 17 bases. CDR3: CASSLVAGRGEGYTF. CDR3 in DNA: TGTGCCAGCAGCTTAGTGGCGGGGCGGGGTGAGGGCTACACCTTC. Looking up the rest from reference TRBV11-2 and TRBJ1-2 gives the full variable domain: EAGVAQSPRYKIIEKRQSVAFWCNPISGHATLYWYQQILGQGPKLLIQFQNNGVVDDSQLPKDRFSAERLKGVDSTLKIQPAKLEDSAVYLCASSLVAGRGEGYTFGSGTRLTVV.

The chain is built from TRBV7-2 and TRBJ2-1; 8 bases line up with TRBD2. Trimming removed 5 bases from V and 4 bases from J; junction bases left unmatched: 10. Germline CDR1 is SGHTA and CDR2 is FQGNSA. The CDR3 runs to 16 residues. This CDR3 is CASSPSSGSTYNEQFF. The CDR3 DNA sequence: TGTGCCAGCAGCCCATCTAGCGGGTCGACTTACAATGAGCAGTTCTTC.

The CDR3 sequence is CATSPDRSLGYGYTF. The CDR3 DNA sequence: TGTGCCACCTCACCGGACAGGAGCTTGGGGTATGGCTACACCTTC. This chain uses TRBV27 with TRBJ1-2, with 7 bases fitting TRBD1. The J segment lost 5 bases and the V segment lost 10 bases, leaving 16 bases of the junction unmatched. Germline V CDR1 and CDR2: MNHEY, SMNVEV (reference sequence). The CDR3 length is 15 residues.

The chain has TRBV7-2 and TRBJ2-7; 8 bases fit TRBD1. V shed 5 bases, J shed 0 bases, and the junction held 6 bases outside the gene matches. This CDR3 region has 15 residues. Germline CDR1 is SGHTA and CDR2 is FQGNSA. Here the CDR3 DNA reads TGTGCCAGCAGCGCAGGGGGCCTACTCTCCTACGAGCAGTACTTC. As protein: CASSAGGLLSYEQYF.

The chain has TRBV7-8 and TRBJ2-3, with unresolved D. The CDR3 runs 12 residues. Germline-derived CDR1 and CDR2 are SGHVS and FQNEAQ. Trimming took off 8 bases at V and 8 bases at J, with 14 bases between the two ends. The CDR3 protein is CASQVKTGTQYF. CDR3 coding DNA: TGTGCCAGCCAGGTTAAAACTGGTACGCAGTATTTT. Supplemented by reference TRBV7-8 and TRBJ2-3, the full variable domain reads GAGVSQSPRYKVAKRGQDVALRCDPISGHVSLFWYQQALGQGPEFLTYFQNEAQLDKSGLPSDRFFAERPEGSVSTLKIQRTQQEDSAVYLCASQVKTGTQYFGPGTRLTVL.

The V and J genes are TRBV27 and TRBJ2-1, with 7 bases identical to TRBD1. V shed 6 bases and J 0 bases; nucleotides not matched to a gene: 8. CDR3 length equals 16 residues. Germline V gives CDR1 MNHEY, CDR2 SMNVEV (reference sequence). The CDR3 nucleotides read TGTGCCAGCAGCTCAACACGACAGGGCTCCTACAATGAGCAGTTCTTC. This translates into CASSSTRQGSYNEQFF.

The chain recombines TRBV12-3 or TRBV12-4 with TRBJ1-2; 11 bases are a match to TRBD1. The V segment lost 6 bases and the J segment 7 bases; nucleotides outside the gene matches: 4. This CDR3 spans 13 amino acids. The CDR3 sequence is CASRGTGGGGYTF. In DNA form, the CDR3 reads TGTGCCAGCAGGGGGACAGGGGGTGGTGGCTACACCTTC.

V and J are TRBV5-1 and TRBJ1-2; possibly TRBD1 for D (6 bases). CDR3 length equals 15 residues. Germline V gene data show CDR1 as SGHRS and CDR2 as YFSETQ. V lost 4 bases and J lost 4, with 17 bases in between. This chain's CDR3 is CASSPGGGRSYGYTF. The DNA of the CDR3 is TGCGCCAGCAGCCCGGGCGGGGGGCGCAGCTATGGCTACACCTTC.

The chain combines TRBV19 with TRBJ1-4, with D maybe TRBD1 (6 bases). Trimming cost V 5 bases and J 0 bases, with 13 bases left between them. The CDR3 contains 16 residues. The germline V gene has CDR1 LNHDA and CDR2 SQIVND (reference sequence). The CDR3 DNA follows: TGTGCCAGTAGTGCCGGACAGCGTGCAACTAATGAAAAACTGTTTTTT. Its translation is CASSAGQRATNEKLFF.

The chain carries TRBV19 and TRBJ1-1, with D uncertain. Germline V gives CDR1 LNHDA, CDR2 SQIVND (reference sequence). V lost 6 bases and J lost 11, with 16 bases in between. The CDR3 has 12 amino acids. In DNA, the CDR3 is TGTGCCAGTAGGGACCGAGCTAGCTTGGCTTTCTTT. Encoded protein: CASRDRASLAFF.

The chain combines TRBV11-2 with TRBJ1-2; 11 bases are a match to TRBD1. The junction had 3 bases not matched to a gene; V was cut back by 0 bases and J by 9 bases. This CDR3 has 14 amino acids. Germline assignment: CDR1 SGHAT and CDR2 FQNNGV. As DNA, the CDR3 is TGTGCCAGCAGCTTAGACGGGACAGGGGGTAGCTACACCTTC. Translation gives CASSLDGTGGSYTF.

The rearrangement joins TRBV13 to TRBJ2-1, with TRBD2 matching over 14 bases. The CDR3 runs to 17 residues. The J segment lost 6 bases and the V segment lost 0 bases, leaving 4 bases of the junction unmatched. Germline V gene sequence: CDR1 PRHDT, CDR2 FYEKMQ (reference sequence). CDR3 sequence reads: CASSLGTSGRAFNEQFF. CDR3 in DNA: TGTGCCAGCAGCTTAGGGACTAGCGGGAGGGCTTTCAATGAGCAGTTCTTC.

CDR3 sequence: CASSARQGQETQYF. As DNA, the CDR3 is TGTGCCAGCAGCGCGCGACAGGGACAGGAGACCCAGTACTTC. The chain has TRBV9 and TRBJ2-5; 7 bases fit TRBD1. The CDR3 is 14 amino acids. Trimming at V came to 3 bases and at J to 5 bases, leaving 7 bases not matched to a gene. CDR1 and CDR2 (germline): SGDLS, YYNGEE.